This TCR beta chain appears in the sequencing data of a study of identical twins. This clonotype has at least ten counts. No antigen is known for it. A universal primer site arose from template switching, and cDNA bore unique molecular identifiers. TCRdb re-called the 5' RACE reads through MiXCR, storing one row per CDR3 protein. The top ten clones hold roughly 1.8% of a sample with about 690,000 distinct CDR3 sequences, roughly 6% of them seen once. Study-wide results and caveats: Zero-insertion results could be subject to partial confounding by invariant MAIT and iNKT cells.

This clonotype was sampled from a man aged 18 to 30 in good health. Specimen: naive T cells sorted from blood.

CDR3: CASSLLDRVSNEQFF. The CDR3 bases are TGCGCCAGCAGCTTGCTGGACAGGGTCTCAAATGAGCAGTTCTTC. V gene TRBV5-1 combines with J gene TRBJ2-1; 8 bases are a match to TRBD1. CDR3 size: 15 residues. Trimming removed 1 base from V and 7 bases from J; junction bases left unmatched: 7. The germline V gene has CDR1 SGHRS and CDR2 YFSETQ. The full variable domain, completed using reference TRBV5-1 and TRBJ2-1, is KAGVTQTPRYLIKTRGQQVTLSCSPISGHRSVSWYQQTPGQGLQFLFEYFSETQRNKGNFPGRFSGRQFSNSRSEMNVSTLELGDSALYLCASSLLDRVSNEQFFGPGTRLTVL.